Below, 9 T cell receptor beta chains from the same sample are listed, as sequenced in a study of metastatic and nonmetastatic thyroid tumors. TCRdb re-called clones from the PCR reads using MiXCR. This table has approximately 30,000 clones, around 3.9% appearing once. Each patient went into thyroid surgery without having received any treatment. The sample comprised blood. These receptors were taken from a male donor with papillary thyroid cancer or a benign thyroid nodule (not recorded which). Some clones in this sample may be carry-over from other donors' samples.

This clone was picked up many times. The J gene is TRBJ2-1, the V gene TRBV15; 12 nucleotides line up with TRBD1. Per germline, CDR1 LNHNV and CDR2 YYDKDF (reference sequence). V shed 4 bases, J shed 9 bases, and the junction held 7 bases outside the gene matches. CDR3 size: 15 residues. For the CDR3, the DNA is TGTGCCACCAGCATCGGGACAGGGGGCTCAAGTGAGCAGTTCTTC. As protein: CATSIGTGGSSEQFF. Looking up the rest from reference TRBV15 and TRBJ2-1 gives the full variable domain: DAMVIQNPRYQVTQFGKPVTLSCSQTLNHNVMYWYQQKSSQAPKLLFHYYDKDFNNEADTPDNFQSRRPNTSFCFLDIRSPGLGDTAMYLCATSIGTGGSSEQFFGPGTRLTVL.

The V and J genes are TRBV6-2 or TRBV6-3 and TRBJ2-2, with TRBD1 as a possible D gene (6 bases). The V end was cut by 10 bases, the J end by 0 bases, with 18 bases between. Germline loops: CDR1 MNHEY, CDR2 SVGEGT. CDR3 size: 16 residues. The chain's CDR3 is CANISDSLSNTGELFF. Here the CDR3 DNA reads TGTGCCAACATCTCGGACAGCCTCTCGAACACCGGGGAGCTGTTTTTT.

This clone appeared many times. The chain's CDR3 is CAWSSGDNVYSPLHF. The DNA of the CDR3 is TGTGCCTGGAGTAGTGGGGACAATGTTTACTCACCCCTCCACTTT. The rearrangement uses TRBV30 and TRBJ1-6, with TRBD1 as a possible D gene (6 bases). Between the trimmed V and J ends, which lost 2 bases and 10 bases, there was a span of 18 bases. From germline, CDR1 is GTSNPN and CDR2 SVGIG (reference sequence). This CDR3 is 15 amino acids long.

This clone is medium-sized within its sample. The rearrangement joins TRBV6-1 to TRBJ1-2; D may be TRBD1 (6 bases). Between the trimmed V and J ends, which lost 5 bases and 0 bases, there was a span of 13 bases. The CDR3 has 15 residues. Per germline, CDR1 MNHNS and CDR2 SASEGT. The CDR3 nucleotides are TGTGCCAGCAGTTCCCGGGACAATCCTAACTATGGCTACACCTTC. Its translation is CASSSRDNPNYGYTF.

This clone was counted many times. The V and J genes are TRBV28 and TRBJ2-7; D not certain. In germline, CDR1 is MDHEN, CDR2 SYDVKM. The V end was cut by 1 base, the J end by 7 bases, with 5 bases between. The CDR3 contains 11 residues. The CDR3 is CASSLLGEQYF. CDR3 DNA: TGTGCCAGCAGTTTATTGGGGGAGCAGTACTTC.

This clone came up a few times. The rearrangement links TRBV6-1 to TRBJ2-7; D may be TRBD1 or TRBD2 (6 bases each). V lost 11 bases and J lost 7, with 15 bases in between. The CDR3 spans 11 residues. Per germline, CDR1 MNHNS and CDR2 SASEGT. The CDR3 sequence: CASIGGGEQYF. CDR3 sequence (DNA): TGTGCCTCCATAGGAGGGGGAGAGCAGTACTTC.

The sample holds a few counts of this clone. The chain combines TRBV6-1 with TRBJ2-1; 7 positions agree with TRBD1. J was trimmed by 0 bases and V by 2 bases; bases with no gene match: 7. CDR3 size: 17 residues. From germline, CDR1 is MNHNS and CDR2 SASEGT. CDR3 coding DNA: TGTGCCAGCAGTGAATCCGTGACAGGGCGCTCCTACAATGAGCAGTTCTTC. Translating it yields CASSESVTGRSYNEQFF.

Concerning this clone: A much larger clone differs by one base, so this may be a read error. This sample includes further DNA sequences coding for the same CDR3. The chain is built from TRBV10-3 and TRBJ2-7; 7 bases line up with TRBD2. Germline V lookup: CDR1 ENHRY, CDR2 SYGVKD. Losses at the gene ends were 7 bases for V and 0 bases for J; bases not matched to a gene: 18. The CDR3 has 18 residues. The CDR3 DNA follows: TGTGCCATCACCCCCCGGAGGCTAGCGGCCTACAGCTCCTACGAGCAGTACTTC. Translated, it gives CAITPRRLAAYSSYEQYF.

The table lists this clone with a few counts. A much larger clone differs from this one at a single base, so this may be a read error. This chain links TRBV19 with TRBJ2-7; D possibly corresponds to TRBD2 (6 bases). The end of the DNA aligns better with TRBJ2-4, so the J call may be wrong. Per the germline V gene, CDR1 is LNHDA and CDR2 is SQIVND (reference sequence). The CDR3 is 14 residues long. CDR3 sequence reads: CASIIGRDLNIQYF. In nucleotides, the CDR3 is TGTGCCAGTATTATAGGGCGGGACCTAAACATTCAGTACTTC.